The clone carrying this T cell receptor beta chain showed up many times. Its antigen is still unknown. One entry per CDR3 protein, called by TCRdb with MiXCR from the 5' RACE reads. The sample consists of a few hundred thousand distinct CDR3 sequences, roughly an eighth of them appearing once. V gave up 0 bases and J gave up 0 bases; unmatched junction bases: 7. The CDR3 totals 17 residues. Germline values: CDR1 DFQATT, CDR2 SNEGSKA (reference sequence). These data belong to a study of CD8 T cells in ankylosing spondylitis. Whole-study results and caveats: A TCR beta motif made of fewer than ten highly homologous variants seemed typical of ankylosing spondylitis blood.

This clonotype was obtained from a male donor with ankylosing spondylitis. The sequencing input was blood, either unsorted or a sorted T cell fraction (not recorded which). This sequence joins TRBV20-1 and TRBJ2-1, with 8 bases aligning to TRBD2. The CDR3 region is CSAREFRLAGSYNEQFF. The CDR3 DNA reads TGCAGTGCTAGAGAGTTTCGGCTAGCGGGCTCCTACAATGAGCAGTTCTTC.